Below are 13 T cell receptor beta chains sequenced from a single sample in a study of PD-L1 blockade in urothelial cancer. Clones were sequenced by immunoSEQ multiplex PCR, and TCRdb holds only the in-frame ones, with some missing. The table has around 45,000 clones, 75% to 85% seen once. As to time point: pretreatment peripheral blood. This specimen consisted of PBMCs, obtained around atezolizumab (anti-PD-L1) treatment. These TCRs come from a man aged 50 to 59 with urothelial cancer.

This clone has only a few counts. The chain has TRBV14 and TRBJ1-3, with D possibly being TRBD1 (6 bases). V was clipped by 4 bases and J by 13 bases, with 14 bases between them. CDR3 length: 12 residues. CDR1 is SGHDN, CDR2 FVKESK, per germline. This CDR3 reads CASSPNRERIYF. In DNA, the CDR3 is TGTGCCAGCAGCCCCAACAGGGAGCGGATATATTTT.

The CDR3: CASSPYRDRAREQYV. CDR3 in DNA: TGTGCCAGCTCACCCTACCGGGACAGGGCGAGGGAGCAGTACGTC. This sequence joins TRBV18 and TRBJ2-7; 9 bases are a match to TRBD1. There are 15 residues in the CDR3. The germline V gene encodes CDR1 KGHSH and CDR2 LQKENI. Losses at the gene ends were 3 bases for V and 7 bases for J; bases not matched to a gene: 10.

This clone occurred a few times. This rearrangement joins TRBV6-6 to TRBJ2-3; tentative D call: TRBD2 (5 bases). Germline values: CDR1 MNHNY, CDR2 SVGAGI (reference sequence). This CDR3 is 15 amino acids long. V lost 2 bases and J 3 bases, leaving 12 bases between the germline ends. The CDR3 sequence is CASSYEHGGTDTQYF. DNA for the CDR3: TGTGCCAGCAGTTACGAACACGGAGGTACAGATACGCAGTATTTT.

The chain joins TRBV16 to TRBJ1-1; 7 nucleotides align to TRBD1. With 3 bases clipped from V and 1 base from J, the junction kept 5 bases outside the gene matches. The CDR3 covers 15 residues. Germline V gene data show CDR1 as KGHSY and CDR2 as FQNENV. The CDR3 DNA follows: TGTGCCAGCAGCCACCAACAGGGGCGGAACACTGAAGCTTTCTTT. Its protein product is CASSHQQGRNTEAFF.

The gene calls are TRBV5-1 and TRBJ2-1; maybe TRBD1 (7 bases). Between the trimmed V and J ends, which lost 0 bases and 4 bases, there was a span of 20 bases. The CDR3 has 18 residues. CDR1 and CDR2 (germline): SGHRS, YFSETQ. The CDR3 protein is CASSLVGLRAGGYNEQFF. The CDR3 coding sequence is TGCGCCAGCAGCTTGGTGGGGTTGCGGGCAGGGGGGTACAATGAGCAGTTCTTC.

The rearrangement joins TRBV6-5 to TRBJ1-4, with D maybe TRBD1 (5 bases). This CDR3 comprises 16 residues. From germline, CDR1 is MNHEY and CDR2 SVGAGI. Trimming shortened V by 0 bases and J by 7 bases, and 15 bases separated the two germline ends. The CDR3 sequence is CASSYSARQLGEKLFF. Here the CDR3 DNA reads TGTGCCAGCAGTTACTCCGCACGACAGCTTGGTGAAAAACTGTTTTTT.

This clone was seen a handful of times. The chain is built from TRBV28 and TRBJ1-2; D not resolved. The CDR3 consists of 13 residues. Trimming removed 7 bases from V and 5 bases from J, with 14 bases in between. Germline CDR1 is MDHEN and CDR2 is SYDVKM. The CDR3 loop is CASTTFREYGYTF. DNA of the CDR3: TGTGCCAGCACCACCTTTAGGGAGTATGGCTACACCTTC.

The V call is TRBV30, the J call TRBJ2-3; perhaps TRBD2 as D (6 bases). V was pared by 3 bases and J by 0 bases, with 16 bases between. The CDR3 has 16 residues. The germline V gene has CDR1 GTSNPN and CDR2 SVGIG (reference sequence). The CDR3 here is CAWRAGLYYSTDTQYF. The DNA of the CDR3 is TGTGCCTGGAGGGCGGGGCTGTACTATAGCACAGATACGCAGTATTTT.

This chain links TRBV19 with TRBJ2-2; 8 nucleotides line up with TRBD1. The CDR3 consists of 17 residues. J gave up 4 bases and V 4 bases, and 11 bases lay outside the gene matches. Looked up from germline, CDR1 is LNHDA and CDR2 is SQIVND (reference sequence). The CDR3 DNA follows: TGTGCCAGTAGTACCGCCCACGAGACAGGGGTCACCGGGGAGCTGTTTTTT. Its protein is CASSTAHETGVTGELFF.

The CDR3 sequence: CASSFTLGTEAFF. In DNA, the CDR3 is TGTGCCAGCAGCTTCACGCTCGGGACTGAAGCTTTCTTT. The chain has TRBV7-9 and TRBJ1-1, with D hard to call. With 3 bases removed from V and 5 bases from J, the gap between germline ends came to 10 bases. The germline gives CDR1 SEHNR, CDR2 FQNEAQ (reference sequence). CDR3 length: 13 amino acids.

The J gene is TRBJ1-3, the V gene TRBV6-1; D ambiguous. There are 16 residues in the CDR3. Trimming pared 0 bases from V and 4 bases from J, leaving 13 bases between. In germline, CDR1 is MNHNS, CDR2 SASEGT. The CDR3 is CASSEALQAIGNTIYF. The CDR3 nucleotides are TGTGCCAGCAGTGAAGCGCTCCAGGCCATCGGAAACACCATATATTTT.

The rearrangement links TRBV6-5 to TRBJ1-3; no clear D gene. V was pared by 2 bases and J by 4 bases, with 6 bases between. Germline V lookup: CDR1 MNHEY, CDR2 SVGAGI. The CDR3 is made up of 13 amino acids. As DNA, the CDR3 is TGTGCCAGCAGTTACCGCGCAGGAAACACCATATATTTT. Protein sequence: CASSYRAGNTIYF.

This chain joins TRBV7-2 and TRBJ2-7; D is perhaps TRBD2 (5 bases). Germline V CDR1 and CDR2: SGHTA, FQGNSA. V lost 6 bases to trimming and J lost 5 bases, with 11 bases between them. The CDR3 contains 12 residues. In DNA form, the CDR3 reads TGTGCCAGCAGTCGAGACTACAACGAGCAGTACTTC. Translation gives CASSRDYNEQYF.